The source of this T cell receptor (beta chain) is a study of cytomegalovirus exposure and HLA in healthy donors (dated 2017 in TCRdb). Describing the broader study: In an earlier analysis of roughly 590 of the donors, 276 Gb of sequence data and just under 120 million unique TCR beta sequences from 180 million or so T cells were reported. Roughly 300 gigabases of sequencing data and roughly 80 million unique TCR sequences made up an early release that covered approximately 700 HLA-typed donors. Of the roughly 400 genotyped donors, approximately 83% fell in the genetic ancestry cluster associated with self-reported Caucasian donors. The study aimed to test whether cataloging public T cell receptors could reveal signatures of past pathogen exposure. The study profiled the T cell repertoires of approximately 700 subjects by immunosequencing and related them to cytomegalovirus serostatus. Along with the approximately 650-subject first cohort, a separate validation cohort of over a hundred different subjects was used. To predict cytomegalovirus infection status, the study combined high-throughput TCR immunosequencing, statistical association of individual TCRs with disease status, and machine learning. A later analysis re-analyzed previously published TCR beta repertoires from 666 donors and added high-resolution HLA genotyping to study TCR occurrence patterns. In the later analysis, no new phenotypic data were used to find candidate immune exposures; instead, reliance was placed on TCR beta sequences and their occurrence across donors. To decide whether each TCR beta V gene segment behaved as functional or pseudogenic, an earlier analysis of some 600 of the donors relied on high-throughput TCR beta sequencing. Alongside the repertoire data, information on donor age, sex, ethnicity and CMV serostatus was compiled. A later genetic analysis took genome-wide SNP genotypes for about 65% of the 666 donors and used that subset as a discovery cohort. Every discovery cohort repertoire had been produced on one sequencing platform. HLA typing included class I and class II loci at four-digit resolution. Typing coverage differed by locus: A, B, C, DRB1 and DQB1 were typed in about 620-630 donors, DQA1 in around 500, DPA1 in some 570, and DPB1 in roughly 470. About five DR-DQ haplotypes were treated as single units for association and clustering because of strong linkage in the cohort. On average, 235,054 unique TCR beta nucleotide sequences were sequenced per donor among several hundred genotyped donors of the cohort, with 15% to 20% of those sequences being non-productive. The research as a whole found: When HLA alleles, especially DR and DQ, strongly co-occurred, attributing TCR associations to individual alleles was difficult. A later genetic analysis reported fewer N-insertions in productive TCRs among donors in an Asian-associated ancestry cluster than the roughly 700-donor mean. According to a later analysis, TCR association rates differed among HLA loci, with DRB1 alleles showing the most associated TCRs and HLA-C alleles showing the fewest. Linkage disequilibrium might explain the correlated functional status among segregating V segments, but an unknown experimental factor could not be ruled out. According to the authors, the approach could potentially be generalized to other disease states and immunological phenotypes. A later analysis reported that several top co-occurrence clusters appeared linked to parvovirus B19, influenza, CMV and Epstein-Barr virus. Because counts were too low, about 18 rarely observed V segments, including chromosome 9 orphons, were excluded from the earlier analysis of about 500 of the donors. In an earlier analysis of around 600 of the donors, most TCR beta V segments appeared in productive rearrangements about 87% or about 30% of the time, broadly matching IMGT annotations. Presence/absence analyses assumed roughly uniform sequencing depth across donors, an assumption that may not hold. In both the original and validation cohorts, the classifier was reported to diagnose cytomegalovirus status with high specificity and sensitivity. The study gave a list of about 160 TCR beta chains associated with cytomegalovirus. At a false discovery rate of 0.05, a later analysis linked under 20,000 TCR beta sequences to specific HLA alleles. A cluster of highly shared sequence variants was judged likely to represent a technical artifact of the sequencing pipeline. Most TCR sequences were observed very rarely across donors, whereas some public TCRs were present in many individuals. Compared with equally common non-associated chains, HLA-associated TCR beta chains in a later analysis were more clonally expanded and had lower generation probabilities. Three of the identified cytomegalovirus-associated TCR beta chains were confirmed in vitro to be specific for cytomegalovirus antigens. The only immune exposure information available for the cohort was CMV serostatus. Because HLA typing was unavailable for some donors at each locus, only the typed subset was used in association tests. The cohort was sequenced for TCR beta chains only, and without alpha or paired-chain data the features that could be detected were limited. A further reported finding was that TCR beta sequences accurately predicted the HLA-A and HLA-B alleles for most subjects in the first cohort. A later genetic analysis associated a missense DCLRE1C variant with V-gene and J-gene trimming of TCR beta chains, and an independent cohort replicated the association. Most CMV-associated TCR beta chains appeared to be HLA-restricted in a later analysis, and the HLA associations seemed to be driven largely by CMV exposure. Some IMGT-functional V segments, including TRBV6-2 and TRBV6-3, could not be told apart with the 87-base-pair reads, so those segments were excluded.

Library construction relied on the immunoSEQ multiplex PCR assay. For the multiplex PCR, a mixture combining 60 forward primers for TCR Vbeta segments and 13 reverse primers for TCR Jbeta segments was used. The CDR3 region of rearranged TCR beta genes was amplified from genomic DNA by a multiplex PCR assay. On the Illumina HiSeq System, the amplified TCR beta libraries were sequenced as 87-base-pair reads. In the authors' own workflow: A later analysis counted approximately 84 million unique TCR beta chains across the 650 to 700 repertoires, and roughly 11 million of these chains were shared by at least two donors. Raw reads were error-corrected and collapsed into unique sequences with a nearest-neighbor algorithm that merged closely related sequences to remove PCR and sequencing errors. CDR3 sequences were aligned to IMGT reference sequences to assign V, D and J gene segments. Each retained sequence needed at least a six-nucleotide match to both a V gene segment and a J gene segment. Rearrangements were classified as productive when the CDR3 lacked stop codons and remained in frame with V and J, and all other rearrangements were classified as non-productive. CDR3 was defined by IMGT convention, running from the second conserved V-encoded cysteine to the conserved J-encoded phenylalanine. The earlier analysis of 500 to 650 of the donors excluded any sequence lacking an unambiguous match to a single V gene segment. An earlier analysis of a few hundred of the donors classified V segments as functional when productive rearrangements were above 56.7% and as segregating when the standard deviation between donors was above 5%. A statistical classification framework was built to diagnose cytomegalovirus status from the catalog of TCR beta chain sequences. V and J gene assignment, in a later analysis, came from comparing TCR nucleotide sequences with IMGT/GENE-DB human TR gene sequences. The TCRdist pipeline was used in a later analysis to assign CDR3 sequences and most-parsimonious VDJ recombination scenarios. In a later analysis, each TCR beta chain was defined by its CDR3 amino acid sequence together with its V-gene family, and reads lacking a unique V-gene family were excluded. A later analysis removed over 500 highly shared, low-generation-probability nucleotide sequences to deal with suspected cross-contamination and a sequencing artifact. A later analysis calculated a clonal expansion index for each public chain from normalized within-repertoire ranks of inferred template counts. Generation probabilities in a later analysis came from a VDJ recombination model fitted to out-of-frame rearrangements, and those results were checked against IGoR. Hypergeometric tests were used in a later analysis to score TCR-TCR, TCR-HLA and TCR-CMV co-occurrence, with a repertoire-size bias correction applied to the TCR pairs. A later analysis estimated false discovery rates by permuting HLA or CMV assignments 20 times. A later analysis grouped co-occurring TCRs with DBSCAN, adding TCRdist sequence similarity when clustering within HLA-allele-positive subsets. Co-occurrence clustering excluded repertoires with fewer than 30,000 or more than 120,000 public chains, plus five with anomalous nucleotide sharing. TCRdb took this table from immuneACCESS and kept in-frame rearrangements with V and J called. Such tables lack part of the clones; where checked against another copy, unresolved V genes explain under half of the gap, and the rest is unexplained. V, J and clone size were drawn from that table, and D and trimming were deduced from the DNA. This sample comprises just over 150,000 clones, about 85% of them detected only once. More than 2% of the sample is in the top ten clones.

CDR1 and CDR2, looked up from the germline V gene (reference sequence), are GTSNPN and SVGIG. The trim is 2 bases for V and 9 bases for J, with a gap of 14 bases between the germline ends. Spanning cysteine to phenylalanine, the CDR3 consists of 14 amino acids. Only CDR3 DNA is held: 42 bases, read in frame from base 1. The cohort comprised some 680 healthy bone marrow donors. At the time of sampling, every cohort member was nominally healthy, though immune exposures that went unrecorded were likely present. The donor was CMV seropositive and belonged to the group of 250 to 350 seropositive cohort members. A peripheral blood sample was provided by each donor, and peripheral blood mononuclear cells were used for TCR beta sequencing. The Qiagen DNeasy Blood Extraction Kit was used to extract genomic DNA from the blood cell samples. Concerning this clone: It lacks a known antigen. No qualities accompany the bases; no much larger clone lies one base away.

The receptor was derived from a man between 18 and 29 years old in good health and CMV-seropositive. The chain employs TRBV30 and TRBJ1-6, with the identity of the D gene unclear. Sequenced sample: PBMCs. The CDR3 has the sequence CAWSSTGLGSPLHF. DNA sequence: TGTGCCTGGAGTAGTACCGGGTTGGGTTCACCCCTCCACTTT.